This TCR beta chain was recorded in a study of identical twins. One entry per CDR3 protein results from TCRdb running MiXCR on the 5' RACE reads. The sample contains about 890,000 distinct CDR3 sequences, about 12% of which appear only once. Details on this clonotype: As yet, its antigen is unknown.

Findings of the study overall: Modelling underestimated the level of out-of-frame TCR alpha sharing observed in monozygotic twins. Low generation probability was overrepresented in out-of-frame alpha sequences shared by twins.

The CDR3 spans 16 residues. Germline-derived CDR1 and CDR2 are SGHNT and YENEEA. The trim removed 5 bases at V and 0 bases at J, leaving 4 bases unmatched. The same data also contributed to another study, on yellow fever vaccine responses in identical twins.

The chain joins TRBV11-3 to TRBJ2-1; 10 bases map to TRBD1. This receptor was identified in a woman aged 18-30 years in good health. Sequencing used PBMCs. CDR3: CASSTRDRGSYNEQFF. The CDR3 DNA reads as TGTGCCAGCAGCACCCGGGACAGGGGCTCCTACAATGAGCAGTTCTTC.